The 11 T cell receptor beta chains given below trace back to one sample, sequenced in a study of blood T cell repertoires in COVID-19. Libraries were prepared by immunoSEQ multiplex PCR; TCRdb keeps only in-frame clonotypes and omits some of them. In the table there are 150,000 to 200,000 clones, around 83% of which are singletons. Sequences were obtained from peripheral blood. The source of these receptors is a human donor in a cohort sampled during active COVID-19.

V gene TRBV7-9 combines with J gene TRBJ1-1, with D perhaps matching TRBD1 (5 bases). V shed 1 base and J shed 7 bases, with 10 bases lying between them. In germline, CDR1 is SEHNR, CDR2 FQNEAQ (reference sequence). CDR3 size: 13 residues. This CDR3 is CASSLGGYFEAFF. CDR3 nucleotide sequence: TGTGCCAGCAGCTTAGGGGGCTATTTTGAAGCTTTCTTT.

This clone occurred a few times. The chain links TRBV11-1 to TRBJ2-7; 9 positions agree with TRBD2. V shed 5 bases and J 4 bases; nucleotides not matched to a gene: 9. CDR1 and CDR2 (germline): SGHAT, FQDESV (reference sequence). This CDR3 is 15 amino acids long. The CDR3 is CASSPGVAGVYEQYF. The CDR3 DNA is TGTGCCAGCAGCCCCGGGGTAGCGGGGGTGTACGAGCAGTACTTC.

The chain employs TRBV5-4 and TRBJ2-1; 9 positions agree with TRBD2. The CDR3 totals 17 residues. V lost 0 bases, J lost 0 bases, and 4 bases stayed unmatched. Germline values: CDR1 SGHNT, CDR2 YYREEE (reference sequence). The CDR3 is CASSLGSSGSSYNEQFF. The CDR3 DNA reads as TGTGCCAGCAGCTTGGGGAGTAGCGGGAGCTCCTACAATGAGCAGTTCTTC.

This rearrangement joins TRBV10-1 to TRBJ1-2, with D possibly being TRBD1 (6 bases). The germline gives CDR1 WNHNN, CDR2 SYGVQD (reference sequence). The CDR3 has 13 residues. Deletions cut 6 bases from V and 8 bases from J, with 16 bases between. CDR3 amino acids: CASSDTTGSGYTF. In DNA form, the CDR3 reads TGCGCCAGCAGCGATACCACAGGGAGCGGCTACACCTTC.

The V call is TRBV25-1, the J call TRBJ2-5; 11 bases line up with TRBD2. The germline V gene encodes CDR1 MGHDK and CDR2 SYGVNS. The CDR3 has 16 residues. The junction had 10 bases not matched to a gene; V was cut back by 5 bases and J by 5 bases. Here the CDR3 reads CASSPGTSGLGETQYF. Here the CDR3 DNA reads TGTGCCAGCAGTCCCGGGACTAGCGGCCTTGGGGAGACCCAGTACTTC.

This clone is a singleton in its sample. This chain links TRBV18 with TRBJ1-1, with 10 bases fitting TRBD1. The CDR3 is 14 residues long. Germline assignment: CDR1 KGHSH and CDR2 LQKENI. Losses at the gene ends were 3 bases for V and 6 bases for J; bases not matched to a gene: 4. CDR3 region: CASSPDRGNAEAFF. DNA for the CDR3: TGTGCCAGCTCACCGGACAGGGGGAATGCTGAAGCTTTCTTT.

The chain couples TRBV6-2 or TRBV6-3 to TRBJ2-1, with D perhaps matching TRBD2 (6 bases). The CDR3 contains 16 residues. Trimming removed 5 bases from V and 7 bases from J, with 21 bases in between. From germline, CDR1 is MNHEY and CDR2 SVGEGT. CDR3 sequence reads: CASSPAGLRPGNEQFF. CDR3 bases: TGTGCCAGCAGTCCCGCGGGATTGCGTCCAGGTAATGAGCAGTTCTTC.

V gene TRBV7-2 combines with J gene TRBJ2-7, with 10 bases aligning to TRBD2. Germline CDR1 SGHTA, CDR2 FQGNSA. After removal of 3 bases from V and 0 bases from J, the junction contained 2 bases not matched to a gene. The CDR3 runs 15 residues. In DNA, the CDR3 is TGTGCCAGCAGCTTGAGGACTAGCGGCTCCTACGAGCAGTACTTC. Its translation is CASSLRTSGSYEQYF.

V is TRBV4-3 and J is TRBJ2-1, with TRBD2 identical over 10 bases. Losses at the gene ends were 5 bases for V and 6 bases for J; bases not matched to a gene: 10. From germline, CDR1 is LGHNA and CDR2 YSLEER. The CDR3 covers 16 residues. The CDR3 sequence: CASSTRLAGVGNEQFF. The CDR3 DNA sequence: TGCGCCAGCAGCACTCGCCTAGCGGGAGTAGGCAATGAGCAGTTCTTC.

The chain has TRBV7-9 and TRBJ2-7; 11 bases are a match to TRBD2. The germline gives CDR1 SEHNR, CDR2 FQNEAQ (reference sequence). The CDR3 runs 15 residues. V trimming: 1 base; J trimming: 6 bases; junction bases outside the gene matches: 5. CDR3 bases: TGTGCCAGCAGCTTAGAAGGGCTAGCGGGGGGCGAGCAGTACTTC. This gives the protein CASSLEGLAGGEQYF.

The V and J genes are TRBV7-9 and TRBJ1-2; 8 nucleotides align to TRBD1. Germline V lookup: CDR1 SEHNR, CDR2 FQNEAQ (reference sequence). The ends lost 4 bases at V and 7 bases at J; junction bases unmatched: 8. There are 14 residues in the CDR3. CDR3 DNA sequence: TGTGCCAGCAGCTCCGGACAGGGCGACGGTGGCTACACCTTC. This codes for CASSSGQGDGGYTF. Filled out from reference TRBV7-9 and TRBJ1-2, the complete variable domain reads DTGVSQNPRHKITKRGQNVTFRCDPISEHNRLYWYRQTLGQGPEFLTYFQNEAQLEKSRLLSDRFSAERPKGSFSTLEIQRTEQGDSAMYLCASSSGQGDGGYTFGSGTRLTVV.